A selection of T cell receptor beta chains follows, all from one sample in a study of vaccination and CD4 T cells after COVID-19. These receptors' targets are unknown. TCRdb used MiXCR to reprocess the PCR reads, holding one entry per CDR3 protein. The table has about 14,000 distinct CDR3 sequences, 25% to 35% seen once. The source material was cultured CD4+ T cells from blood. The receptors here all came from a human donor with COVID-19. Each CDR3 is given with its conserved first and last residue. A D gene is named only where the DNA matches it firmly. Clone size is stated in some rows and not others, as once, few, many or a class when expanded.

CDR3 DNA: TGCGCCAGCAGCTTGACGGGACAATCTGGAAACACCATATATTTT
CDR3 protein: CASSLTGQSGNTIYF
clone size: .
V gene: TRBV5-1
D gene: .
J gene: TRBJ1-3

CDR3 DNA: TGTGCCAGCAGCCCCACGGGTGTTCCTGGAACGAGGACTAGCGGGGGCCTCGGGTATACGCAGTATTTT
CDR3 protein: CASSPTGVPGTRTSGGLGYTQYF
clone size: .
V gene: TRBV12-3/TRBV12-4
D gene: TRBD2
J gene: TRBJ2-3

CDR3 DNA: TGTGCCAGCAGTGACCTGGACAGAGTTATAGGTGGCTACACCTTC
CDR3 protein: CASSDLDRVIGGYTF
clone size: few
V gene: TRBV2
D gene: .
J gene: TRBJ1-2

CDR3 DNA: TGTGCCAGCTCACCTCGACAGGGGAACCAGCCCCAGCATTTT
CDR3 protein: CASSPRQGNQPQHF
clone size: .
V gene: TRBV18
D gene: TRBD1
J gene: TRBJ1-5

CDR3 DNA: TGTGCCAGCAGGGCCGACAGGGGGTTGATGACCGGGGAGCTGTTTTTT
CDR3 protein: CASRADRGLMTGELFF
clone size: .
V gene: TRBV2
D gene: TRBD1
J gene: TRBJ2-2

CDR3 DNA: TGCGCCAGCAGCCAAGTATCTAGCGGGGGGGCCTACGAGCAGTACTTC
CDR3 protein: CASSQVSSGGAYEQYF
clone size: .
V gene: TRBV4-1
D gene: TRBD2
J gene: TRBJ2-7

CDR3 DNA: TGTGCCTGGAGTGGGGGACTAGCGTCCAATGAGCAGTTCTTC
CDR3 protein: CAWSGGLASNEQFF
clone size: .
V gene: TRBV30
D gene: TRBD2
J gene: TRBJ2-1

CDR3 DNA: TGTGCCAGCAGGCCATCGTATGTCGCTGAAGCTTTCTTT
CDR3 protein: CASRPSYVAEAFF
clone size: .
V gene: TRBV28
D gene: .
J gene: TRBJ1-1

CDR3 DNA: TGTGCCATCAGTGAGAATACCGGGGGGAACACCGGGGAGCTGTTTTTT
CDR3 protein: CAISENTGGNTGELFF
clone size: few
V gene: TRBV10-3
D gene: .
J gene: TRBJ2-2

CDR3 DNA: TGCAGCGGCGGGTTTGGGATGAACACTGAAGCTTTCTTT
CDR3 protein: CSGGFGMNTEAFF
clone size: .
V gene: TRBV29-1
D gene: .
J gene: TRBJ1-1

CDR3 DNA: TGTGCCAGCAGTCCCCTCGGGACAGGGGGTGGTCAGCCCCAGCATTTT
CDR3 protein: CASSPLGTGGGQPQHF
clone size: few
V gene: TRBV6-1
D gene: TRBD1
J gene: TRBJ1-5

CDR3 DNA: TGCGCCAGCAGCCAAGGTGGGGACAGGTTCGATGAGCAGTTCTTC
CDR3 protein: CASSQGGDRFDEQFF
clone size: .
V gene: TRBV4-1
D gene: TRBD1
J gene: TRBJ2-1

CDR3 DNA: TGCAGTGCTACGGGAAAGGGGGCGCGGAGGCAGCCCCAGCATTTT
CDR3 protein: CSATGKGARRQPQHF
clone size: few
V gene: TRBV20-1
D gene: TRBD1
J gene: TRBJ1-5

CDR3 DNA: TGTGCCAGCACCCCAAGGACTAGCGGGACCTCCTACGAGCAGTACTTC
CDR3 protein: CASTPRTSGTSYEQYF
clone size: .
V gene: TRBV12-3/TRBV12-4
D gene: TRBD2
J gene: TRBJ2-7

CDR3 DNA: TGTGCCAGCAGCTTACAGGGGTCACCCCCCCACTTT
CDR3 protein: CASSLQGSPPHF
clone size: .
V gene: TRBV11-3
D gene: .
J gene: TRBJ1-6

CDR3 DNA: TGTGCCAGCGCGCTAGCGGGGGGGCCTGCAGATACGCAGTATTTT
CDR3 protein: CASALAGGPADTQYF
clone size: .
V gene: TRBV12-3/TRBV12-4
D gene: TRBD2
J gene: TRBJ2-3

CDR3 DNA: TGTGCCAGCAGTCTCGGGACAGGGAAGGATACGCAGTATTTT
CDR3 protein: CASSLGTGKDTQYF
clone size: .
V gene: TRBV27
D gene: TRBD1
J gene: TRBJ2-3

CDR3 DNA: TGTGCCAGCAGCGGTTTTGAGGACACTGAAGCTTTCTTT
CDR3 protein: CASSGFEDTEAFF
clone size: few
V gene: TRBV7-6
D gene: .
J gene: TRBJ1-1

CDR3 DNA: TGTGCCACCAGTGACCCCGGGACAGGGGTGGGAGGCTACACCTTC
CDR3 protein: CATSDPGTGVGGYTF
clone size: medium-sized
V gene: TRBV24-1
D gene: TRBD1
J gene: TRBJ1-2

CDR3 DNA: TGTGCCAGCAGTTACGTCAGGGAGACCCAGTACTTC
CDR3 protein: CASSYVRETQYF
clone size: .
V gene: TRBV6-2/TRBV6-3
D gene: .
J gene: TRBJ2-5

CDR3 DNA: TGTGCCAGCTCACCGGATCAGACAGTCCAAGAGACCCAGTACTTC
CDR3 protein: CASSPDQTVQETQYF
clone size: .
V gene: TRBV18
D gene: .
J gene: TRBJ2-5

CDR3 DNA: TGCGCCAGCAGTGTGGAAAGCATTCAGTACTTC
CDR3 protein: CASSVESIQYF
clone size: .
V gene: TRBV10-2
D gene: .
J gene: TRBJ2-4